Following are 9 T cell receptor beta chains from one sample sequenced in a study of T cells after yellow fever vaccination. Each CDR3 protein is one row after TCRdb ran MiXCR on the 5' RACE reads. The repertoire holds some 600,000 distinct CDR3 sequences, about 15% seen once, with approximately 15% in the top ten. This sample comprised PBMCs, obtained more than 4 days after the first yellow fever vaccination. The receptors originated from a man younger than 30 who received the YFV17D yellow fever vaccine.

The CDR3 sequence is CSARGGAGAYTGELFF. CDR3 nucleotide sequence: TGCAGTGCTAGAGGGGGCGCAGGGGCCTACACCGGGGAGCTGTTTTTT. The chain is built from TRBV20-1 and TRBJ2-2; D may be TRBD1 (6 bases). Trimming left V 1 base short and J 3 bases short, with 15 bases between. The V gene's germline CDR1 is DFQATT and CDR2 SNEGSKA (reference sequence). The CDR3 spans 16 residues.

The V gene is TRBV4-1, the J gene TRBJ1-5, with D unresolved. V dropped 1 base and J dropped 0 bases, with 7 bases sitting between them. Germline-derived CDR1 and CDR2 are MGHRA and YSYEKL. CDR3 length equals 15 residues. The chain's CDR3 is CASSQGHYSNQPQHF. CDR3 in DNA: TGCGCCAGCAGCCAAGGGCATTATAGCAATCAGCCCCAGCATTTT.

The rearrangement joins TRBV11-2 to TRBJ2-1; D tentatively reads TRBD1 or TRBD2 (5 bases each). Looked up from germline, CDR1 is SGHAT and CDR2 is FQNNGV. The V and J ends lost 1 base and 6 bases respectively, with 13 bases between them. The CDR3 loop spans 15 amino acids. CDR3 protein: CASSLGGANSNEQFF. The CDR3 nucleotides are TGTGCCAGCAGCTTAGGAGGGGCGAATAGCAATGAGCAGTTCTTC.

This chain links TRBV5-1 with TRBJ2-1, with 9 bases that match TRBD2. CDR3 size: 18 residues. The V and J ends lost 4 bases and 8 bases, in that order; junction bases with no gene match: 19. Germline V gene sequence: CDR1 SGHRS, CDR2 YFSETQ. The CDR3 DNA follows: TGCGCCAGCAGCCCATTAGGGAGGCGGGGGGGCCTGTCCGATGAGCAGTTCTTC. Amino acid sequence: CASSPLGRRGGLSDEQFF.

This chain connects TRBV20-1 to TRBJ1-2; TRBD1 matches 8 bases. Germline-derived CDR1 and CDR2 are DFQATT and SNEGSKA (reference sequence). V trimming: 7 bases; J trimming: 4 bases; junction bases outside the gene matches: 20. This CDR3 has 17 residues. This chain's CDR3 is CSGDTTSGQEESYGYTF. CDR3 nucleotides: TGCAGTGGTGATACCACGTCGGGACAGGAAGAGTCCTATGGCTACACCTTC.

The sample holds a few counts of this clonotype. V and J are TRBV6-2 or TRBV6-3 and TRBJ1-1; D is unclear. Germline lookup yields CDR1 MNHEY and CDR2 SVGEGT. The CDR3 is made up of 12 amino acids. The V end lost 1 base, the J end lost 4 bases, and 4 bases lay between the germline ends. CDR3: CASSYLVTEAFF. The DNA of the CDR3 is TGTGCCAGCAGTTACTTGGTCACTGAAGCTTTCTTT.

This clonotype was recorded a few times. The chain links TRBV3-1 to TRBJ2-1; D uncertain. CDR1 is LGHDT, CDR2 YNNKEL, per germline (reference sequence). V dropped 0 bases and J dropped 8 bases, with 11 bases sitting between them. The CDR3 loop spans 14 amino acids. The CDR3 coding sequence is TGTGCCAGCAGCCAAGATCTCCCAGTCGATGAGCAGTTCTTC. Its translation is CASSQDLPVDEQFF.

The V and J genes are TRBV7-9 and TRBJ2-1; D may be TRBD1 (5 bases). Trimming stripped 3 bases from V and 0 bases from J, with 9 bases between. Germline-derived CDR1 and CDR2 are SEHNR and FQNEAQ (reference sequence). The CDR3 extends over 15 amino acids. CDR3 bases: TGTGCCAGCAGCTTTCCTAGGGGCTCCTACAATGAGCAGTTCTTC. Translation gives CASSFPRGSYNEQFF.

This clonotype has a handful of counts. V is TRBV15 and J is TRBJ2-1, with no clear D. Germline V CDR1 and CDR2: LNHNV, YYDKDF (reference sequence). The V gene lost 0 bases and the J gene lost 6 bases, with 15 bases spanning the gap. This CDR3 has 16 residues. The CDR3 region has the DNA TGTGCCACCAGCAGAGATTCGGCCCCAAATCCCAATGAGCAGTTCTTC. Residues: CATSRDSAPNPNEQFF.